These 29 T cell receptor beta chains were sequenced from one sample in a study of Graves' ophthalmopathy and Graves' hyperthyroidism. RNA transcripts were the source from which TCR beta CDR3 regions were amplified. An opening RT-PCR round employed HTBI primers and preceded a second-round multiplex PCR. TCRdb ran MiXCR on the multiplex PCR reads and lists one entry per CDR3 protein. The table shows just over 600,000 distinct CDR3 sequences, with about a fifth occurring only once. The sample consisted of peripheral blood. These receptors were collected from a woman aged 18 to 35 with stable Graves' hyperthyroidism. Some clones in this sample may be carry-over from other donors' samples.

The chain uses TRBV2 and TRBJ1-6; D is unresolved. Germline V gene data show CDR1 as SNHLY and CDR2 as FYNNEI. V was clipped by 7 bases and J by 14 bases, with 24 bases between them. The CDR3 is made up of 15 amino acids. The CDR3 sequence is CASMLPRRPGDSLHF. CDR3 DNA: TGTGCCAGCATGCTCCCCCGCAGGCCCGGTGATTCCCTCCACTTT.

This clonotype was seen repeatedly, ten times or more. The CDR3 end shows no conserved phenylalanine or tryptophan, and so a read error is likely. No DNA is shown, since the ends of the CDR3 on it are uncertain; the CDR3 is the one TCRdb lists. The V gene is TRBV20-1, the J gene TRBJ1-2. The CDR3 comprises 8 residues, both ends counted. The germline V gene has CDR1 DFQATT and CDR2 SNEGSKA (reference sequence). This chain's CDR3 is CSARLGIS.

This clonotype was found many times. The chain joins TRBV12-5 to TRBJ1-1; 7 nucleotides match TRBD1. The germline V gene encodes CDR1 LGHNT and CDR2 FRNRAP. J lost 5 bases, V lost 6 bases, and 15 bases had no gene match. This CDR3 spans 16 amino acids. The CDR3 loop is CASGPYQQGRGTEAFF. The CDR3, as DNA: TGTGCTAGTGGCCCGTATCAACAGGGGCGGGGGACTGAAGCTTTCTTT.

This clonotype was seen many times. This chain uses TRBV12-3 or TRBV12-4 with TRBJ2-7; D uncertain. CDR3 size: 14 residues. V was clipped by 4 bases and J by 4 bases, with 14 bases between them. This chain's CDR3 is CASSYPGRLYEQYF. The CDR3 nucleotides are TGTGCCAGCAGTTATCCCGGTCGGCTTTACGAGCAGTACTTC.

This clonotype came up many times. The chain joins TRBV28 to TRBJ1-5; D unclear. Germline assignment: CDR1 MDHEN and CDR2 SYDVKM. Between the trimmed V and J ends, which lost 2 bases and 7 bases, there was a span of 12 bases. This CDR3 has 14 amino acids. The CDR3 region is CASSLRGLGQPQHF. DNA of the CDR3: TGTGCCAGCAGTTTACGAGGTTTGGGACAGCCCCAGCATTTT.

This clonotype showed up just a few times. The rearrangement joins TRBV2 to TRBJ2-1; perhaps TRBD1 as D (6 bases). Trimming shortened V by 6 bases and J by 9 bases, and 18 bases separated the two germline ends. The CDR3 is 14 amino acids. Germline CDR1 SNHLY, CDR2 FYNNEI. DNA of the CDR3: TGTGCCAGCAGCTCTAAGGGGGTTTTGGGTGAGCAGTTCTTC. Translation: CASSSKGVLGEQFF.

In this sample, this clonotype turned up many times. J is TRBJ2-2 and V is TRBV12-3 or TRBV12-4; possibly TRBD1 or TRBD2 for D (6 bases each). V was cut by 6 bases and J by 0 bases, with 11 bases left in between. The CDR3 totals 15 residues. The CDR3 region has the DNA TGTGCCAGCAGCATAAGGGGGGCGAACACCGGGGAGCTGTTTTTT. Its protein product is CASSIRGANTGELFF.

The chain carries TRBV7-9 and TRBJ1-6; TRBD1 matches at 7 bases. This CDR3 is built from 15 residues. CDR1 SEHNR and CDR2 FQNEAQ come from the germline V gene (reference sequence). V was pared by 5 bases and J by 10 bases, with 11 bases of the junction left unmatched. Here the CDR3 reads CASSPGQQQKSPLHF. Here the CDR3 DNA reads TGTGCCAGCAGCCCGGGACAGCAACAGAAGTCACCCCTCCACTTT.

This sequence joins TRBV15 and TRBJ1-1, with D possibly being TRBD1 (6 bases). With 1 base removed from V and 4 bases from J, the gap between germline ends came to 13 bases. The length of the CDR3 is 15 residues. CDR1 and CDR2 from the germline V gene are LNHNV and YYDKDF (reference sequence). The DNA for the CDR3 is TGTGCCACCAGCAGAGTGAGGGCAGGGGCCACTGAAGCTTTCTTT. Its translation: CATSRVRAGATEAFF.

This clonotype was detected many times. This chain connects TRBV10-3 to TRBJ1-1, with D perhaps TRBD1 (5 bases). V was cut by 3 bases and J by 4 bases, with 9 bases left in between. The CDR3 spans 13 residues. Germline V CDR1 and CDR2: ENHRY, SYGVKD. The CDR3 spells CAISDQRGTEAFF. The CDR3 nucleotides read TGTGCCATCAGTGACCAGAGGGGCACTGAAGCTTTCTTT.

This chain connects TRBV5-1 to TRBJ1-1, with D uncertain. There are 16 residues in the CDR3. CDR1 and CDR2 from the germline V gene are SGHRS and YFSETQ. V gave up 4 bases and J gave up 6 bases, with 22 bases separating them. CDR3 region: CASSPVPTRANAEAFF. The CDR3, as DNA: TGCGCCAGCAGCCCAGTTCCCACAAGGGCTAACGCTGAAGCTTTCTTT.

This chain connects TRBV10-3 to TRBJ2-5, with 9 bases identical to TRBD2. CDR1 is ENHRY and CDR2 is SYGVKD in the germline V gene. With V trimmed by 3 bases and J by 4 bases, 9 bases remained unmatched. The CDR3 runs 16 residues. The CDR3 DNA sequence: TGTGCCATCAGTGATCGGGGCGGGGGGGCCAGAGAGACCCAGTACTTC. Protein sequence: CAISDRGGGARETQYF.

This clonotype has ten or more counts. Here the CDR3 reads CSARGGLVRETQYF. The CDR3 DNA is TGCAGTGCTAGAGGAGGGCTAGTGCGAGAGACCCAGTACTTC. The chain employs TRBV20-1 and TRBJ2-5; TRBD2 is a possible D gene (5 bases). The CDR3 runs to 14 residues. Trimming took 1 base from V and 4 from J, leaving 13 bases between them. Germline V gene lookup returns CDR1 DFQATT and CDR2 SNEGSKA (reference sequence).

In this sample, this clonotype turned up many times. The chain joins TRBV20-1 to TRBJ1-2; TRBD1 matches 7 bases. V was pared by 5 bases and J by 0 bases, with 6 bases of the junction left unmatched. The V gene's germline CDR1 is DFQATT and CDR2 SNEGSKA (reference sequence). There are 14 residues in the CDR3. DNA of the CDR3: TGCAGTGCTGCACAGGGGCTGTCTAACTATGGCTACACCTTC. Translated: CSAAQGLSNYGYTF.

This clonotype was seen only a few times. V and J are TRBV6-2 or TRBV6-3 and TRBJ1-1; tentatively, D is TRBD1 (6 bases). The CDR3 loop spans 15 amino acids. Trimming took 7 bases from V and 1 from J, leaving 16 bases between them. Germline V gives CDR1 MNHEY, CDR2 SVGEGT. CDR3 loop: CASTNTGQPNTEAFF. Here the CDR3 DNA reads TGTGCCAGCACCAACACGGGACAACCGAACACTGAAGCTTTCTTT.

At least ten counts were recorded for this clonotype. The chain recombines TRBV15 with TRBJ2-5; D is ambiguous. Germline loops: CDR1 LNHNV, CDR2 YYDKDF (reference sequence). The V end lost 0 bases, the J end lost 0 bases, and 8 bases lay between the germline ends. This CDR3 contains 15 residues. The CDR3: CATSRDWTDQETQYF. Here the CDR3 DNA reads TGTGCCACCAGCAGAGATTGGACGGACCAAGAGACCCAGTACTTC. The full variable domain, rest sourced from reference TRBV15 and TRBJ2-5, is DAMVIQNPRYQVTQFGKPVTLSCSQTLNHNVMYWYQQKSSQAPKLLFHYYDKDFNNEADTPDNFQSRRPNTSFCFLDIRSPGLGDTAMYLCATSRDWTDQETQYFGPGTRLLVL.

This clonotype was counted at least ten times. The chain couples TRBV6-1 to TRBJ1-2, with TRBD1 as a possible D gene (5 bases). Germline values: CDR1 MNHNS, CDR2 SASEGT. V lost 1 base and J lost 0, with 9 bases in between. The CDR3 runs 15 residues. Here the CDR3 DNA reads TGTGCCAGCAGTGAAGGACAGAAGACTAACTATGGCTACACCTTC. This sequence encodes CASSEGQKTNYGYTF.

The sample holds many counts of this clonotype. The V call is TRBV29-1, the J call TRBJ1-1; 9 bases map to TRBD1. The V gene end was trimmed by 6 bases and the J gene end by 4 bases; junction bases not matched to a gene: 9. This CDR3 is 14 amino acids long. The V gene's germline CDR1 is SQVTM and CDR2 ANQGSEA. CDR3 sequence reads: CSVLQGALSTEAFF. Here the CDR3 DNA reads TGCAGCGTCCTACAGGGGGCCCTCTCCACTGAAGCTTTCTTT.

This clonotype was recorded at least ten times. The V gene is TRBV6-1, the J gene TRBJ2-7; D uncertain. The CDR3 has 9 amino acids. The V and J ends lost 11 bases and 4 bases respectively, with 6 bases between them. CDR1 is MNHNS and CDR2 is SASEGT in the germline V gene. The CDR3 DNA sequence: TGTGCCGACCCGTACGAGCAGTACTTC. This gives the protein CADPYEQYF.

This clonotype has at least ten counts. This chain uses TRBV29-1 with TRBJ1-2; maybe TRBD1 (6 bases). CDR1 and CDR2 from the germline V gene are SQVTM and ANQGSEA. The length of the CDR3 is 13 residues. With 4 bases removed from V and 1 base from J, the gap between germline ends came to 10 bases. CDR3 in amino acids: CSVGTDSNYGYTF. The CDR3 DNA is TGCAGCGTTGGGACGGACAGTAACTATGGCTACACCTTC.

The chain joins TRBV30 to TRBJ2-7, with D possibly called TRBD1 or TRBD2 (5 bases each). CDR1 and CDR2 (germline): GTSNPN, SVGIG (reference sequence). This CDR3 spans 11 amino acids. V was shortened by 8 bases and J by 13 bases, with 21 bases between the two germline ends. The CDR3 region is CALGNPGRNYF. Written as DNA, the CDR3 is TGTGCCCTGGGAAATCCGGGACGGAATTACTTC.

Notes on this clonotype: The conserved closing phenylalanine or tryptophan is absent in this CDR3, likely reflecting a read error. The limits of the CDR3 on the DNA are not certain, so only TCRdb's listed CDR3 is given. The chain couples TRBV6-1 to TRBJ1-2; the table's D gene call, TRBD1, was not cross checked with the DNA. The CDR3 has 9 amino acids, counting both end residues. Per the germline V gene, CDR1 is MNHNS and CDR2 is SASEGT. The chain's CDR3 is CASSPPTGI.

The table lists this clonotype with many counts. The genes are TRBV7-8 and TRBJ1-1; possibly TRBD1 for D (5 bases). The CDR3 consists of 17 residues. The V gene's germline CDR1 is SGHVS and CDR2 FQNEAQ. Trimming pared 2 bases from V and 1 base from J, leaving 17 bases between. CDR3 in amino acids: CASSLSREGPKNTEAFF. In DNA, the CDR3 is TGTGCCAGCAGCTTATCCCGAGAGGGACCTAAGAACACTGAAGCTTTCTTT. Combining the CDR3 with reference TRBV7-8 and TRBJ1-1 gives the whole variable domain GAGVSQSPRYKVAKRGQDVALRCDPISGHVSLFWYQQALGQGPEFLTYFQNEAQLDKSGLPSDRFFAERPEGSVSTLKIQRTQQEDSAVYLCASSLSREGPKNTEAFFGQGTRLTVV.

This clonotype was recorded once. This chain joins TRBV20-1 and TRBJ2-7, with 7 bases matching TRBD1. Germline loops: CDR1 DFQATT, CDR2 SNEGSKA (reference sequence). V dropped 6 bases and J dropped 3; count of bases not matched to a gene: 11. The CDR3 covers 14 residues. The CDR3 bases are TGCAGTGCCGGTTCCGGGACAGTAGTCTACGAGCAGTACTTC. This encodes CSAGSGTVVYEQYF.

This clonotype was seen ten or more times. The chain links TRBV4-1 to TRBJ2-5; TRBD2 matches at 7 bases. Germline V lookup: CDR1 MGHRA, CDR2 YSYEKL. Losses at the gene ends were 0 bases for V and 5 bases for J; bases not matched to a gene: 6. The length of the CDR3 is 15 residues. The CDR3 DNA reads TGCGCCAGCAGCCAAGATCGGGTGGGGGGGGAGACCCAGTACTTC. This translates into CASSQDRVGGETQYF.

The chain uses TRBV9 and TRBJ2-2; D possibly matches TRBD1 or TRBD2 (5 bases each). Deletions cut 4 bases from V and 1 base from J, with 14 bases between. The CDR3 is 16 amino acids. CDR1 is SGDLS and CDR2 is YYNGEE in the germline V gene. The CDR3 nucleotides read TGTGCCAGCAGCTTCGCCGGGACCTTGAACACCGGGGAGCTGTTTTTT. The encoded protein is CASSFAGTLNTGELFF.

This clonotype was observed many times. V is TRBV6-5 and J is TRBJ1-1; 12 positions match TRBD1. The CDR3 is 17 amino acids. Germline trimming cut 2 bases from V and 5 bases from J; bases unmatched to any gene: 9. The germline V gene encodes CDR1 MNHEY and CDR2 SVGAGI. Here the CDR3 reads CASSYAGTGGAGTEAFF. In nucleotides, the CDR3 is TGTGCCAGCAGTTACGCCGGGACAGGGGGCGCAGGGACTGAAGCTTTCTTT.

The sample holds one count of this clonotype. This chain connects TRBV2 to TRBJ2-7; no reliable D call. This CDR3 region has 12 residues. Germline lookup yields CDR1 SNHLY and CDR2 FYNNEI. V was cut by 3 bases and J by 6 bases, with 9 bases left in between. CDR3 sequence: CASSDLGGEQYF. In DNA form, the CDR3 reads TGTGCCAGCAGTGATCTCGGTGGCGAGCAGTACTTC.

The chain uses TRBV29-1 and TRBJ1-1; maybe TRBD1 (5 bases). Germline CDR1 and CDR2: SQVTM and ANQGSEA. The V and J ends lost 4 bases and 4 bases respectively, with 13 bases between them. The CDR3 has 13 residues. CDR3 residues: CSVGGGIGTEAFF. For the CDR3, the DNA is TGCAGCGTTGGGGGGGGGATCGGCACTGAAGCTTTCTTT.